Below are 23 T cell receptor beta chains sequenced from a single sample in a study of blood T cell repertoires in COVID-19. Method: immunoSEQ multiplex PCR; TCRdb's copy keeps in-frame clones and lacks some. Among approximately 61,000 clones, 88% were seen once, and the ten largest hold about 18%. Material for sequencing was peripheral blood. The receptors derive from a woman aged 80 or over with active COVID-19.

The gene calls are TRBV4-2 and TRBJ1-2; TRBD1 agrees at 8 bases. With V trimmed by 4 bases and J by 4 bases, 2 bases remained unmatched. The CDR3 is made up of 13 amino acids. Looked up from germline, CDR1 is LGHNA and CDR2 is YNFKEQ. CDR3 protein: CASSRDRFYGYTF. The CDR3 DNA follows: TGTGCCAGCAGCCGGGACAGGTTCTATGGCTACACCTTC.

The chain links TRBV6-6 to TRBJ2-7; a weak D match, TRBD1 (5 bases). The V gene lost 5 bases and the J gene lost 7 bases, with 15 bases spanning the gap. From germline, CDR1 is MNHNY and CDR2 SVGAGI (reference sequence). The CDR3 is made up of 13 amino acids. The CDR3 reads CASSPEPSGEQYF. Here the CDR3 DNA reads TGTGCCAGCAGTCCCGAGCCCTCAGGGGAGCAGTACTTC.

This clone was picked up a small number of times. For the CDR3, the DNA is TGTGCCTGGAGTGGCGGGGGTGACGGAAAACTGTTTTTT. Its translation: CAWSGGGDGKLFF. The chain has TRBV30 and TRBJ1-4, with D tentatively TRBD1 (5 bases). The germline V and J ends were trimmed by 1 base and 10 bases, with 13 bases remaining between them. The length of the CDR3 is 13 residues. Germline-derived CDR1 and CDR2 are GTSNPN and SVGIG (reference sequence).

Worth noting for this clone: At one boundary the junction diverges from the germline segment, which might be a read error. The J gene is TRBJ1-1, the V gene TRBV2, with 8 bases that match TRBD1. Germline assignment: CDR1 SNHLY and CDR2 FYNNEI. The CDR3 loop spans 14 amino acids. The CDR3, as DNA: TGTGCCAGCAGTGGAGAGGGAGACAGGGGCCACATGCTCTTT. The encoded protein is CASSGEGDRGHMLF.

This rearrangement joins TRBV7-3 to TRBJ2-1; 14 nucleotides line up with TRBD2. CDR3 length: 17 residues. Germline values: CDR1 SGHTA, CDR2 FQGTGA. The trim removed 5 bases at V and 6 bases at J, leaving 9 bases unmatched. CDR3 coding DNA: TGTGCCAGCAGCATGATAGGGACTAGCGGGGGCATCAATGAGCAGTTCTTC. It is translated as CASSMIGTSGGINEQFF.

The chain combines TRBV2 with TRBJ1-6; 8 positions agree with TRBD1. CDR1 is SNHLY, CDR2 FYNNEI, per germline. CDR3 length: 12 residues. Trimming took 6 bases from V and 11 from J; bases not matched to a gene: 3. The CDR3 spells CASRGTGTPLHF. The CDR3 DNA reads TGTGCCAGCAGGGGGACAGGTACACCCCTCCACTTT.

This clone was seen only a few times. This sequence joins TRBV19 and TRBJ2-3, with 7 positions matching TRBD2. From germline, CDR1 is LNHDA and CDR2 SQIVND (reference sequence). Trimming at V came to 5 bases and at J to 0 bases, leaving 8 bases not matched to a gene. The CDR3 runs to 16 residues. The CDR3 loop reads CASSGLLAASTDTQYF. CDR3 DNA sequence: TGTGCCAGTAGTGGCCTGCTAGCGGCTAGCACAGATACGCAGTATTTT.

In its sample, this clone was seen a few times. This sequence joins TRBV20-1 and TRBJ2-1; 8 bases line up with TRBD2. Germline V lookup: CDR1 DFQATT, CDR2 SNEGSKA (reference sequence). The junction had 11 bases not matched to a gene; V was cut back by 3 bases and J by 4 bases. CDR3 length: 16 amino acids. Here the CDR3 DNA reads TGCAGTGCTAGTGGAGGGCGGGGGGCTAGATACAATGAGCAGTTCTTC. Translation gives CSASGGRGARYNEQFF.

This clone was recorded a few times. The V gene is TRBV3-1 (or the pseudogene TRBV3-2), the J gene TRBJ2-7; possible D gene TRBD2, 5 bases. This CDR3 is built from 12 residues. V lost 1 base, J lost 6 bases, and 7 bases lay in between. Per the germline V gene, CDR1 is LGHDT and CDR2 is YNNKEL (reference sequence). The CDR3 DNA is TGTGCCAGCAGCCAAGGGACTCTCGAGCAGTACTTC. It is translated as CASSQGTLEQYF.

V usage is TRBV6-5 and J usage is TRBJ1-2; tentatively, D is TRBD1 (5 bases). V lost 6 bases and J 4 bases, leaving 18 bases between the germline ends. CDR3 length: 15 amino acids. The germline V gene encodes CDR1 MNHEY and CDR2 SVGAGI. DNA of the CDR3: TGTGCCAGCAGGATTACCAGGGTAGGGGTCTATGGCTACACCTTC. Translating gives CASRITRVGVYGYTF.

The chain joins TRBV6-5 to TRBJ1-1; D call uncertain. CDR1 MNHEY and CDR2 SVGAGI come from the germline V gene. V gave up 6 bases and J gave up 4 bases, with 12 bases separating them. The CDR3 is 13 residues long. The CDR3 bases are TGTGCCAGCAGAGTTCCGAGTGGCACTGAAGCTTTCTTT. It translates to CASRVPSGTEAFF.

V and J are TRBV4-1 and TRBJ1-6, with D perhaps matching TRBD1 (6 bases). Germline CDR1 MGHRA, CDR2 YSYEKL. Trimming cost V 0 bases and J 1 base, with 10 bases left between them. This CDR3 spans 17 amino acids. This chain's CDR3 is CASSQDWGLSYNSPLHF. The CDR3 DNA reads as TGCGCCAGCAGCCAAGATTGGGGGCTGTCCTATAATTCACCCCTCCACTTT.

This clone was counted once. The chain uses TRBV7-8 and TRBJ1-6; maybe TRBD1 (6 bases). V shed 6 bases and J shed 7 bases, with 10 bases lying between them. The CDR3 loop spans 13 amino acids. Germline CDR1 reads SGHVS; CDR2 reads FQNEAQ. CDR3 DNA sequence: TGTGCCAGCAGGACAGGAAGCAATTCACCCCTCCACTTT. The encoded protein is CASRTGSNSPLHF. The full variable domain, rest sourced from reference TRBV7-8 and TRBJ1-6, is GAGVSQSPRYKVAKRGQDVALRCDPISGHVSLFWYQQALGQGPEFLTYFQNEAQLDKSGLPSDRFFAERPEGSVSTLKIQRTQQEDSAVYLCASRTGSNSPLHFGNGTRLTVT.

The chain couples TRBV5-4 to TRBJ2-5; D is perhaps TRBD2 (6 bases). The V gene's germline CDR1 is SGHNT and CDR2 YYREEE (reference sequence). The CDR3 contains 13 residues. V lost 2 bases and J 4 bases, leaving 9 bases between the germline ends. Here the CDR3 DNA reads TGTGCCAGCAGCTTTCAGGGAGGAGAGACCCAGTACTTC. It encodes CASSFQGGETQYF.

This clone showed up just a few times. The CDR3 DNA follows: TGTGCCAGCAGTTACTCAGGGACACACGGCGGAAACACCATATATTTT. Amino acids: CASSYSGTHGGNTIYF. The rearrangement joins TRBV6-5 to TRBJ1-3, with D perhaps TRBD1 (6 bases). Germline CDR1 reads MNHEY; CDR2 reads SVGAGI. V was clipped by 0 bases and J by 4 bases, with 13 bases between them. This CDR3 region has 16 residues.

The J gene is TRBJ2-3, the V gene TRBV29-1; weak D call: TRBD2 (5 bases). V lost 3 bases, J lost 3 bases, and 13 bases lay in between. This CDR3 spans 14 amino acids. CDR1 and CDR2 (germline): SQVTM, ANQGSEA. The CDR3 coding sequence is TGCAGCGTTGAGGTCCCCCCGGGGACAGATACGCAGTATTTT. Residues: CSVEVPPGTDTQYF.

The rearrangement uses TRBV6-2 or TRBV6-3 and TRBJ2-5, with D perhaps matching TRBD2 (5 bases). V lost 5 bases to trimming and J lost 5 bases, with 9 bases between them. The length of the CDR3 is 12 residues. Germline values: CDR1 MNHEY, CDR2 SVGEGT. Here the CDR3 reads CASSDPGETQYF. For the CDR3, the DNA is TGTGCCAGCAGTGATCCGGGGGAGACCCAGTACTTC.

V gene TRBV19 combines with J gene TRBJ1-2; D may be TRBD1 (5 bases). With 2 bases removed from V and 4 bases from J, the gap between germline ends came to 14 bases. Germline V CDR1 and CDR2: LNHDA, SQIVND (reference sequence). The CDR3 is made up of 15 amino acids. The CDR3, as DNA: TGTGCCAGTAGTATATGGGGCACCGGACCCTATGGCTACACCTTC. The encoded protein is CASSIWGTGPYGYTF.

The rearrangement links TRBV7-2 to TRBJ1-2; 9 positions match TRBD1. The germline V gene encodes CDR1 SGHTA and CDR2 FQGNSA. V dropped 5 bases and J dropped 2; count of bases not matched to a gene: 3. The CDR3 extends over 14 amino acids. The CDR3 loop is CASSVGTGNYGYTF. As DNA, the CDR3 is TGTGCCAGCAGCGTGGGGACAGGGAACTATGGCTACACCTTC.

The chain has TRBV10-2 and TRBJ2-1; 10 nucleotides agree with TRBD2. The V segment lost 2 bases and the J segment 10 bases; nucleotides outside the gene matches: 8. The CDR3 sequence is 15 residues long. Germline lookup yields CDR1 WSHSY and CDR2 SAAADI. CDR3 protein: CASSENPSGGVEQFF. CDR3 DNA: TGCGCCAGCAGTGAGAATCCTAGCGGGGGTGTAGAGCAGTTCTTC.

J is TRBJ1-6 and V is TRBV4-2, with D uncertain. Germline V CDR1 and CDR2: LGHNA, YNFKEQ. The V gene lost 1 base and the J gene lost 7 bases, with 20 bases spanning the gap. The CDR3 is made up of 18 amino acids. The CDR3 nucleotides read TGTGCCAGCAGCCAAGGGACGCTACGGGGTATGGACAATTCACCCCTCCACTTT. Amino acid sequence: CASSQGTLRGMDNSPLHF.

CDR3 loop: CATSRGGGTGVEETQYF. CDR3 in DNA: TGTGCCACCAGCAGGGGGGGCGGGACAGGGGTCGAAGAGACCCAGTACTTC. The V call is TRBV15, the J call TRBJ2-5; 10 bases match TRBD1. J was trimmed by 3 bases and V by 3 bases; bases with no gene match: 10. The V gene's germline CDR1 is LNHNV and CDR2 YYDKDF (reference sequence). The CDR3 consists of 17 residues.

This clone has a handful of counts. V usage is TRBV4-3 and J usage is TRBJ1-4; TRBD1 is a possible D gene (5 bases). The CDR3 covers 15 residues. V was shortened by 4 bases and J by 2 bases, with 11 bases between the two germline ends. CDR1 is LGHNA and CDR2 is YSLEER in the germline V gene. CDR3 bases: TGCGCCAGCAGCCCGCAGGGTGGTACTAATGAAAAACTGTTTTTT. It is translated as CASSPQGGTNEKLFF.